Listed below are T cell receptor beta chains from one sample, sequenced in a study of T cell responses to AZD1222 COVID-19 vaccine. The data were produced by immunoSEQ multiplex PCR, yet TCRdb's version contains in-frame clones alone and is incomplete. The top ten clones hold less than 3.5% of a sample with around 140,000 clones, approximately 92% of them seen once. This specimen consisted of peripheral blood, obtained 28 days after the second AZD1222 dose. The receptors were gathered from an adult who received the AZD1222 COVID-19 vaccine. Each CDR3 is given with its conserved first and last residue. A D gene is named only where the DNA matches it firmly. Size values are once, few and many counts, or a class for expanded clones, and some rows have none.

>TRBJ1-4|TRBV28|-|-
CASSFPPDEATNEKLFF
TGTGCCAGCAGTTTCCCCCCTGACGAGGCAACTAATGAAAAACTGTTTTTT
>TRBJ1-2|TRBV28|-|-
CASSRGRGMGLYGYTF
TGTGCCAGCAGTCGCGGCAGGGGCATGGGCCTCTATGGCTACACCTTC
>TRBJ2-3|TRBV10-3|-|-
CAISEGQGYTDTQYF
TGTGCCATCAGTGAGGGGCAGGGATACACAGATACGCAGTATTTT
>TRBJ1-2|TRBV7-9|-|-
CASSLAVGAYGYTF
TGTGCCAGCAGCTTAGCGGTTGGAGCATATGGCTACACCTTC
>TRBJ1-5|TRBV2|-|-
CASSDVYSNQPQHF
TGTGCCAGCAGTGACGTGTATAGCAATCAGCCCCAGCATTTT
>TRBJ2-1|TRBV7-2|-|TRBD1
CASSVDRDNEQFF
TGTGCCAGCAGCGTCGACAGGGACAATGAGCAGTTCTTC
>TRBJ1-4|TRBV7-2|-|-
CASSFGQGEKLFF
TGTGCCAGCAGCTTCGGACAAGGCGAAAAACTGTTTTTT
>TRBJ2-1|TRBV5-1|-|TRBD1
CASSRQTGVNEQFF
TGCGCCAGCAGCCGCCAGACAGGGGTTAATGAGCAGTTCTTC
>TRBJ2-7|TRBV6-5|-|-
CAKFGALWNEQYF
TGTGCCAAGTTCGGAGCCTTGTGGAACGAGCAGTACTTC
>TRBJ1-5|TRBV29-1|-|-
CSVRDTNQPQHF
TGCAGCGTGCGGGACACTAATCAGCCCCAGCATTTT
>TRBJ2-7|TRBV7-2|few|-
CASSSLDSYEQYF
TGTGCCAGCAGCTCCTTGGACAGTTACGAGCAGTACTTC
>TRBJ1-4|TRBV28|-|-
CASSFGGTTNEKLFF
TGTGCCAGCAGTTTTGGTGGGACAACTAATGAAAAACTGTTTTTT
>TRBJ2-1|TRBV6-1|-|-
CASSDSLDSSSYNEQFF
TGTGCCAGCAGTGATTCCTTAGACAGTAGCTCCTACAATGAGCAGTTCTTC
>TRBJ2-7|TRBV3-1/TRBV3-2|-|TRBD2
CASSQDEIAGGSTHYEQYF
TGTGCCAGCAGCCAAGATGAGATAGCGGGAGGATCCACCCACTACGAGCAGTACTTC
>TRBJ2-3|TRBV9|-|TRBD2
CASSPRGADTQYF
TGTGCCAGCAGCCCTCGGGGGGCAGATACGCAGTATTTT
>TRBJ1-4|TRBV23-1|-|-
CASSQYRGVNEKLFF
TGCGCCAGCAGTCAATACCGGGGAGTTAATGAAAAACTGTTTTTT